Shown below are 13 T cell receptor beta chains from a single sample sequenced in a study of PD-L1 blockade in urothelial cancer. Produced via immunoSEQ multiplex PCR; TCRdb's table is partial and in-frame only. The sample contains under 25,000 clones, 90% to 95% of which appear only once. The time point here: peripheral blood 6 weeks after treatment start. Source: PBMCs, taken around atezolizumab (anti-PD-L1) treatment. The receptors here all came from a woman aged 55-69 years with urothelial cancer.

The genes are TRBV28 and TRBJ2-1; no definite D call. Germline values: CDR1 MDHEN, CDR2 SYDVKM. Trimming took off 6 bases at V and 7 bases at J, with 13 bases between the two ends. The CDR3 sequence is 13 residues long. The CDR3 bases are TGTGCCAGCAGCCCCCTCGTCTCGAATGAGCAGTTCTTC. It codes for CASSPLVSNEQFF.

The rearrangement uses TRBV5-1 and TRBJ1-4; 7 nucleotides align to TRBD1. Per germline, CDR1 SGHRS and CDR2 YFSETQ. Trimming took 0 bases from V and 7 from J; bases not matched to a gene: 3. This CDR3 has 14 amino acids. The CDR3 DNA is TGCGCCAGCAGCTTGGAAGGGGGCGTTGAAAAACTGTTTTTT. Its translation: CASSLEGGVEKLFF.

This clone was recorded once. The genes are TRBV18 and TRBJ1-4; maybe TRBD1 (5 bases). Germline V CDR1 and CDR2: KGHSH, LQKENI. Trimming took off 1 base at V and 8 bases at J, with 17 bases between the two ends. The CDR3 extends over 16 amino acids. The CDR3 coding sequence is TGTGCCAGCTCACCACAAACAGGACGTTTGGAGGAAAAACTGTTTTTT. Translating it yields CASSPQTGRLEEKLFF.

The chain employs TRBV6-5 and TRBJ2-1; maybe TRBD2 (5 bases). The CDR3 runs to 13 residues. Germline V gene sequence: CDR1 MNHEY, CDR2 SVGAGI. V lost 0 bases, J lost 10 bases, and 10 bases lay in between. The CDR3 loop reads CASSYSGGREQFF. CDR3 DNA sequence: TGTGCCAGCAGTTACTCAGGAGGTCGGGAGCAGTTCTTC.

This clone was counted once. The chain combines TRBV18 with TRBJ2-7, with a possible D match to TRBD2 (5 bases). V was shortened by 3 bases and J by 2 bases, with 8 bases between the two germline ends. The CDR3 length is 13 residues. Germline-derived CDR1 and CDR2 are KGHSH and LQKENI. The CDR3 nucleotides are TGTGCCAGCTCACCGAGGGCGGCCTACGAGCAGTACTTC. Its translation: CASSPRAAYEQYF.

The chain couples TRBV19 to TRBJ2-2, with a tentative D call TRBD1 (6 bases). Trimming took 6 bases from V and 1 from J, leaving 12 bases between them. This CDR3 has 15 residues. Germline loops: CDR1 LNHDA, CDR2 SQIVND (reference sequence). CDR3: CASREQGENTGELFF. Written as DNA, the CDR3 is TGTGCCAGTAGAGAACAGGGAGAGAACACCGGGGAGCTGTTTTTT.

The chain has TRBV2 and TRBJ2-1, with a possible D match to TRBD2 (5 bases). The CDR3 loop spans 13 amino acids. Looked up from germline, CDR1 is SNHLY and CDR2 is FYNNEI. The V gene lost 3 bases and the J gene lost 7 bases, with 10 bases spanning the gap. CDR3 bases: TGTGCCAGCAGTGACGCTGGCGGGAATGAGCAGTTCTTC. Its protein is CASSDAGGNEQFF.

The rearrangement links TRBV19 to TRBJ2-1, with D perhaps TRBD2 (6 bases). CDR3 size: 15 residues. V was clipped by 5 bases and J by 6 bases, with 17 bases between them. Per the germline V gene, CDR1 is LNHDA and CDR2 is SQIVND (reference sequence). The CDR3 DNA reads TGTGCCAGTAGTTTTGCGGGACGACAAGCCAATGAGCAGTTCTTC. It translates to CASSFAGRQANEQFF.

The CDR3 is CASSPGQGRAGANVLTF. The CDR3 DNA sequence: TGTGCCAGCAGCCCGGGACAGGGTAGAGCTGGGGCCAACGTCCTGACTTTC. V usage is TRBV11-3 and J usage is TRBJ2-6; 9 bases map to TRBD1. The CDR3 runs 17 residues. Germline-derived CDR1 and CDR2 are SGHNT and YENEEA. Trimming cost V 5 bases and J 2 bases; bases outside gene matches: 7.

The V and J genes are TRBV7-9 and TRBJ2-1; 7 bases are a match to TRBD2. The CDR3 is 16 residues long. In germline, CDR1 is SEHNR, CDR2 FQNEAQ (reference sequence). V lost 3 bases to trimming and J lost 1 base; unmatched junction nucleotides: 6. Here the CDR3 reads CASSFGGTLSYNEQFF. For the CDR3, the DNA is TGTGCCAGCAGCTTCGGGGGGACTCTATCCTACAATGAGCAGTTCTTC.

The chain joins TRBV11-2 to TRBJ1-4, with D maybe TRBD1 (5 bases). V lost 1 base and J 4 bases, leaving 16 bases between the germline ends. Germline V gives CDR1 SGHAT, CDR2 FQNNGV. This CDR3 is 17 amino acids long. CDR3 DNA sequence: TGTGCCAGCAGCTTAGTTGGGGAGGGGAAGGGTAATGAAAAACTGTTTTTT. Amino acids: CASSLVGEGKGNEKLFF.

The chain has TRBV9 and TRBJ1-5; D call uncertain. Trimming pared 4 bases from V and 6 bases from J, leaving 14 bases between. Germline CDR1 reads SGDLS; CDR2 reads YYNGEE. This CDR3 contains 14 residues. As DNA, the CDR3 is TGTGCCAGCAGCCCGGGGAGGGAAGGTCAGCCCCAGCATTTT. This translates into CASSPGREGQPQHF.

The V gene is TRBV19, the J gene TRBJ2-6; D perhaps matches TRBD1 (6 bases). The germline CDR1 and CDR2 sequences are LNHDA and SQIVND (reference sequence). The ends were cut back, 9 bases at V and 0 bases at J, with 15 bases in the middle. The length of the CDR3 is 16 residues. The DNA for the CDR3 is TGTGCCAGCCAAAACAGGGCTCGCTCTGGGGCCAACGTCCTGACTTTC. Translated: CASQNRARSGANVLTF. The full variable domain, completed using reference TRBV19 and TRBJ2-6, is DGGITQSPKYLFRKEGQNVTLSCEQNLNHDAMYWYRQDPGQGLRLIYYSQIVNDFQKGDIAEGYSVSREKKESFPLTVTSAQKNPTAFYLCASQNRARSGANVLTFGAGSRLTVL.